This T cell receptor beta chain stems from a study of T-cell reconstitution after alpha-beta-depleted transplantation in children. Overall study findings and caveats: Diversity of TCRbeta at day 60 was high in some patients, arising from surviving recipient T cells and thymic progenitors. Reportedly, roughly two months post-transplant, alpha-beta T cells arose from several hundred expanded graft clones. Newly generated T cells supplied most T-cell counts and diversity one year post-transplant.

The TCRbeta library incorporated unique molecular identifiers. MiXCR, run by TCRdb on the PCR reads, gives a single entry per CDR3 protein. In the table there are about 600,000 distinct CDR3 sequences, under 25% of which are singletons. A word on this clonotype: Its antigen is currently unknown.

Trimming took 5 bases from V and 0 from J, leaving 22 bases between them. Germline-derived CDR1 and CDR2 are SGHAT and FQNNGV. There are 18 residues in the CDR3. V and J are TRBV11-2 and TRBJ2-5, with D possibly matching TRBD1 (6 bases). The sequenced sample was PBMCs, mostly from graft donor cells, obtained 360 days after TCRalphabeta/CD19-depleted stem cell transplant. This clonotype was sampled from a boy less than two years old who had a stem cell transplant for acute myeloid leukemia, so the T cells may come from the graft donor. Here the CDR3 DNA reads TGTGCCAGCAGCACCCGGACAGTTCCTCTAAAGTACCAAGAGACCCAGTACTTC. Translation: CASSTRTVPLKYQETQYF.